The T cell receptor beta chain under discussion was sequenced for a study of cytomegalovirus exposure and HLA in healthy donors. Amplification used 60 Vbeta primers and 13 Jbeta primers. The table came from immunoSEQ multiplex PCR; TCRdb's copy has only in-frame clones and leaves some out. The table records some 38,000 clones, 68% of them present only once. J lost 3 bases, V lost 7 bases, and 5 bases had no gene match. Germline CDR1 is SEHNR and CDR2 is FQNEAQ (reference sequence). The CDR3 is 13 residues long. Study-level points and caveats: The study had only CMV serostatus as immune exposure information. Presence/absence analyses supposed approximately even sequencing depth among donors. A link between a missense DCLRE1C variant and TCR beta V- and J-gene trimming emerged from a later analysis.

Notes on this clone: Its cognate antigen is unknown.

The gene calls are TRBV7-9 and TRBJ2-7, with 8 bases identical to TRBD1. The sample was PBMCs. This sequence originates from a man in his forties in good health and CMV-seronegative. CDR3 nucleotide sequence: TGTGCCAGCACCCGTACAGGGGGCTACGAGCAGTACTTC. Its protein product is CASTRTGGYEQYF. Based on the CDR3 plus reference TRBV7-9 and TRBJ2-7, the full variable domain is DTGVSQNPRHKITKRGQNVTFRCDPISEHNRLYWYRQTLGQGPEFLTYFQNEAQLEKSRLLSDRFSAERPKGSFSTLEIQRTEQGDSAMYLCASTRTGGYEQYFGPGTRLTVT.